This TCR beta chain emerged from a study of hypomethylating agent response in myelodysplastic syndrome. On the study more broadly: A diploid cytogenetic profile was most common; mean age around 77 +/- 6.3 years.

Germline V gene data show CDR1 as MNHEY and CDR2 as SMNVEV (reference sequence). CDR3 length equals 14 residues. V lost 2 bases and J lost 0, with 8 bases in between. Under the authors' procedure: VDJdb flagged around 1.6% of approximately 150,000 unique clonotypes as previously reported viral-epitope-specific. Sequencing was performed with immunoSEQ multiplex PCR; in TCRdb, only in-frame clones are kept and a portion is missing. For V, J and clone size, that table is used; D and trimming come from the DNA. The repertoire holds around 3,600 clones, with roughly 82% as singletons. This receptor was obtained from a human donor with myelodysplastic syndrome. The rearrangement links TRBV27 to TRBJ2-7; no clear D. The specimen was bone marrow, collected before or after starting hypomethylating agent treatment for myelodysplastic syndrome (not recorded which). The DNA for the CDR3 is TGTGCCAGCAGTTTAGCGATAAACTCCTACGAGCAGTACTTC. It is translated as CASSLAINSYEQYF.